This passage covers 27 T cell receptor beta chains from one sample sequenced in a study of blood T cell repertoires in COVID-19. The method was immunoSEQ multiplex PCR; TCRdb's version includes in-frame clones alone and lacks a portion of them. The table includes over 80,000 clones, 90% to 95% detected once. The sample consisted of peripheral blood. These receptors all come from a man aged 60 to 75 with acute or convalescent COVID-19.

This chain links TRBV28 with TRBJ1-5, with D possibly matching TRBD1 (5 bases). The V gene lost 6 bases and the J gene lost 1 base, with 13 bases spanning the gap. This CDR3 spans 15 amino acids. Germline CDR1 reads MDHEN; CDR2 reads SYDVKM. This CDR3 reads CASSLPGSSNQPQHF. In nucleotides, the CDR3 is TGTGCCAGCAGCCTTCCAGGGTCGAGCAATCAGCCCCAGCATTTT.

The gene calls are TRBV4-1 and TRBJ2-5, with D possibly TRBD2 on 5 matching bases. V lost 0 bases to trimming and J lost 5 bases, with 25 bases between them. This CDR3 comprises 19 residues. Germline loops: CDR1 MGHRA, CDR2 YSYEKL. The CDR3 DNA is TGCGCCAGCAGCCAAGATGGAGTCGCCGGGCGGGCTACGGGGGAGACCCAGTACTTC. Its translation: CASSQDGVAGRATGETQYF.

Regarding this clone: Other nucleotide sequences from this sample produce the same CDR3. The chain has TRBV13 and TRBJ2-4; D might be TRBD2 (7 bases). The CDR3 spans 18 residues. Trimming removed 5 bases at V and 0 bases at J, with 20 bases between. The germline gives CDR1 PRHDT, CDR2 FYEKMQ (reference sequence). CDR3 sequence reads: CASSGGGGEGLAKNIQYF. Written as DNA, the CDR3 is TGTGCCAGCAGCGGGGGGGGCGGAGAGGGACTAGCCAAAAACATTCAGTACTTC.

The rearrangement uses TRBV28 and TRBJ2-5; 8 bases agree with TRBD1. Germline V gene data show CDR1 as MDHEN and CDR2 as SYDVKM. The CDR3 consists of 15 residues. The J segment lost 1 base and the V segment lost 3 bases, leaving 4 bases of the junction unmatched. CDR3 protein: CASSLRQGLQETQYF. CDR3 sequence (DNA): TGTGCCAGCAGTTTGCGACAGGGGCTCCAAGAGACCCAGTACTTC.

The rearrangement uses TRBV5-8 and TRBJ1-4; the D gene is possibly TRBD1 (6 bases). V shed 3 bases and J shed 7 bases, with 10 bases lying between them. CDR1 is SGHTS and CDR2 is YDEGEE in the germline V gene. The length of the CDR3 is 13 residues. The CDR3 DNA reads TGTGCCAGCAGCTGGGCAGGGGTTGAAAAACTGTTTTTT. It translates to CASSWAGVEKLFF. The full variable domain, in which reference TRBV5-8 and TRBJ1-4 provide the parts outside the CDR3, is EAGVTQSPTHLIKTRGQQATLRCSPISGHTSVYWYQQALGLGLQFLLWYDEGEERNRGNFPPRFSGRQFPNYSSELNVNALELEDSALYLCASSWAGVEKLFFGSGTQLSVL.

This clone has more than one count but fewer than ten. Distinct nucleotide sequences in the sample also encode this CDR3. This chain's CDR3 is CASSQDGAGELFF. In DNA form, the CDR3 reads TGCGCCAGCAGCCAAGACGGAGCCGGGGAGCTGTTTTTT. The gene calls are TRBV4-3 and TRBJ2-2; D ambiguous. The germline CDR1 and CDR2 sequences are LGHNA and YSLEER. The CDR3 runs 13 residues. With 0 bases removed from V and 6 bases from J, the gap between germline ends came to 5 bases.

V usage is TRBV21-1 and J usage is TRBJ2-3; TRBD2 is the table's D call and was not checked against the DNA. TRBV21-1 is a pseudogene. The CDR3 extends over 17 amino acids. CDR3 DNA sequence: TGTGCCAGCAGCACCGAGACTAGCGGGAGGGCGACAGATACGCAGTATTTT. Its protein is CASSTETSGRATDTQYF.

The chain has TRBV7-9 and TRBJ1-5, with D possibly TRBD1 on 6 matching bases. The CDR3 extends over 14 amino acids. Germline V CDR1 and CDR2: SEHNR, FQNEAQ (reference sequence). The V and J ends lost 5 bases and 4 bases respectively, with 12 bases between them. The CDR3 nucleotides are TGTGCCAGCAGCAACCGGGACAAGAATCAGCCCCAGCATTTT. This gives the protein CASSNRDKNQPQHF.

This sequence joins TRBV19 and TRBJ1-5, with TRBD1 matching over 7 bases. CDR3 length equals 14 residues. V shed 2 bases and J 2 bases; nucleotides not matched to a gene: 0. The germline CDR1 and CDR2 sequences are LNHDA and SQIVND (reference sequence). CDR3 sequence: CASSITGGNQPQHF. In nucleotides, the CDR3 is TGTGCCAGTAGTATAACAGGGGGCAATCAGCCCCAGCATTTT.

The chain has TRBV19 and TRBJ1-4, with 8 bases identical to TRBD1. Trimming took 6 bases from V and 3 from J; bases not matched to a gene: 9. Germline CDR1 and CDR2: LNHDA and SQIVND (reference sequence). The CDR3 is 16 residues long. The CDR3 spells CASRRTGRGSNEKLFF. CDR3 bases: TGTGCCAGTAGACGGACAGGGAGAGGTTCTAATGAAAAACTGTTTTTT.

The chain couples TRBV24-1 to TRBJ2-5; D not resolved. The CDR3 contains 14 residues. With 0 bases removed from V and 2 bases from J, the gap between germline ends came to 6 bases. Germline V lookup: CDR1 KGHDR, CDR2 SFDVKD. CDR3 bases: TGTGCCACCAGTGATTTGTGGCAGCAAGAGACCCAGTACTTC. Translated: CATSDLWQQETQYF.

This rearrangement joins TRBV7-2 to TRBJ1-5; D is undetermined. Germline V gene data show CDR1 as SGHTA and CDR2 as FQGNSA. CDR3 size: 14 residues. V gave up 1 base and J gave up 3 bases, with 7 bases separating them. This CDR3 reads CASSLDGYNQPQHF. The DNA of the CDR3 is TGTGCCAGCAGCTTAGACGGGTACAATCAGCCCCAGCATTTT.

The chain joins TRBV10-3 to TRBJ2-1; tentative D call: TRBD1 (5 bases). The germline V and J ends were trimmed by 10 bases and 4 bases, with 17 bases remaining between them. Germline CDR1 is ENHRY and CDR2 is SYGVKD. The CDR3 consists of 14 residues. CDR3 amino acids: CATTNDRTYNEQFF. DNA of the CDR3: TGTGCCACCACAAATGACAGAACATACAATGAGCAGTTCTTC.

The J gene is TRBJ2-5, the V gene TRBV28; D is ambiguous. The V end was cut by 2 bases, the J end by 2 bases, with 9 bases between. This CDR3 has 14 amino acids. Germline CDR1 reads MDHEN; CDR2 reads SYDVKM. The CDR3 protein is CASSLIPRQETQYF. Here the CDR3 DNA reads TGTGCCAGCAGTTTAATTCCTAGACAAGAGACCCAGTACTTC.

This chain joins TRBV19 and TRBJ2-2; D gene unclear. Germline CDR1 and CDR2: LNHDA and SQIVND (reference sequence). The CDR3 runs 16 residues. Trimming shortened V by 0 bases and J by 6 bases, and 14 bases separated the two germline ends. The CDR3 DNA reads TGTGCCAGTAGTATAGACCCTAGAAGTCGGTCCGGGGAGCTGTTTTTT. This codes for CASSIDPRSRSGELFF.

This chain uses TRBV27 with TRBJ2-1; tentative D call: TRBD1 (5 bases). The germline V gene has CDR1 MNHEY and CDR2 SMNVEV (reference sequence). Deletions cut 1 base from V and 1 base from J, with 8 bases between. The CDR3 contains 15 residues. CDR3 sequence reads: CASSLFAGSYNEQFF. The CDR3, as DNA: TGTGCCAGCAGTTTATTTGCAGGGTCCTACAATGAGCAGTTCTTC.

The V call is TRBV9, the J call TRBJ2-3; possibly TRBD2 for D (6 bases). V was shortened by 0 bases and J by 2 bases, with 10 bases between the two germline ends. CDR3 length: 15 residues. CDR1 is SGDLS and CDR2 is YYNGEE in the germline V gene. CDR3 DNA sequence: TGTGCCAGCAGCGTAGGGACTAACCCCACAGATACGCAGTATTTT. This sequence encodes CASSVGTNPTDTQYF.

The rearrangement uses TRBV6-6 and TRBJ1-3, with D perhaps matching TRBD1 (5 bases). V lost 5 bases, J lost 0 bases, and 11 bases lay in between. CDR1 and CDR2 from the germline V gene are MNHNY and SVGAGI (reference sequence). CDR3 size: 15 residues. The CDR3 sequence is CASSSRGGSGNTIYF. CDR3 nucleotides: TGTGCCAGCAGTAGTAGGGGAGGCTCTGGAAACACCATATATTTT.

V gene TRBV6-6 combines with J gene TRBJ2-5, with TRBD1 matching 7 bases. The CDR3 spans 13 residues. Germline lookup yields CDR1 MNHNY and CDR2 SVGAGI (reference sequence). V gave up 2 bases and J gave up 5 bases; unmatched junction bases: 2. CDR3 nucleotide sequence: TGTGCCAGCAGTTACAGGGGGCTGGAGACCCAGTACTTC. Translated: CASSYRGLETQYF.

J is TRBJ1-5 and V is TRBV30, with 11 bases identical to TRBD1. The V gene end was trimmed by 1 base and the J gene end by 10 bases; junction bases not matched to a gene: 9. Germline CDR1 GTSNPN, CDR2 SVGIG (reference sequence). This CDR3 comprises 15 residues. This CDR3 reads CAWSAGTGGLGPQHF. CDR3 DNA sequence: TGTGCCTGGAGTGCCGGGACAGGGGGATTGGGCCCCCAGCATTTT.

This chain links TRBV7-2 with TRBJ1-4; D call uncertain. The CDR3 consists of 16 residues. The V and J ends lost 1 base and 7 bases respectively, with 16 bases between them. CDR1 is SGHTA, CDR2 FQGNSA, per germline. CDR3 bases: TGTGCCAGCAGCTTAGATGGGGAAGCGGTCGCTGAAAAACTGTTTTTT. Translated: CASSLDGEAVAEKLFF.

The V gene is TRBV6-5, the J gene TRBJ2-7; TRBD2 matches at 7 bases. The ends lost 0 bases at V and 11 bases at J; junction bases unmatched: 4. Germline V gene data show CDR1 as MNHEY and CDR2 as SVGAGI. There are 12 residues in the CDR3. The CDR3 is CASSYSAGVEYF. For the CDR3, the DNA is TGTGCCAGCAGTTACTCTGCGGGAGTGGAGTACTTC.

The V and J genes are TRBV7-6 and TRBJ2-1, with 10 bases fitting TRBD2. The CDR3 consists of 17 residues. Germline CDR1 is SGHVS and CDR2 is FNYEAQ. Losses at the gene ends were 4 bases for V and 0 bases for J; bases not matched to a gene: 6. The CDR3 spells CASSSGLAESSYNEQFF. The CDR3 nucleotides are TGTGCCAGCAGCTCAGGACTAGCGGAGAGCTCCTACAATGAGCAGTTCTTC. The whole variable domain, remainder taken from reference TRBV7-6 and TRBJ2-1, is GAGVSQSPRYKVTKRGQDVALRCDPISGHVSLYWYRQALGQGPEFLTYFNYEAQQDKSGLPNDRFSAERPEGSISTLTIQRTEQRDSAMYRCASSSGLAESSYNEQFFGPGTRLTVL.

V gene TRBV2 combines with J gene TRBJ1-1; 10 positions agree with TRBD1. Trimming took 7 bases from V and 3 from J; bases not matched to a gene: 8. Germline CDR1 and CDR2: SNHLY and FYNNEI. The CDR3 spans 15 residues. The CDR3 spells CASNRQGAADTEAFF. The CDR3 DNA reads TGTGCCAGCAACCGACAGGGGGCGGCGGACACTGAAGCTTTCTTT.

The J gene is TRBJ2-2, the V gene TRBV30; D might be TRBD2 (6 bases). The germline CDR1 and CDR2 sequences are GTSNPN and SVGIG (reference sequence). The CDR3 covers 15 residues. Trimming took off 1 base at V and 4 bases at J, with 13 bases between the two ends. This CDR3 reads CAWSAQRVRTGELFF. The CDR3, as DNA: TGTGCCTGGAGTGCGCAGCGGGTTCGCACCGGGGAGCTGTTTTTT.

The chain employs TRBV4-1 and TRBJ2-6, with TRBD2 matching over 12 bases. The V segment lost 4 bases and the J segment 4 bases; nucleotides outside the gene matches: 11. This CDR3 region has 19 residues. Germline V gives CDR1 MGHRA, CDR2 YSYEKL. This CDR3 reads CASSRRLAGEDSGANVLTF. The CDR3 nucleotides are TGCGCCAGCAGCCGTCGACTAGCGGGAGAGGACTCCGGGGCCAACGTCCTGACTTTC.

The CDR3 sequence: CASSAWDTGTDTQYF. In DNA, the CDR3 is TGTGCCAGCAGCGCCTGGGACACAGGCACAGATACGCAGTATTTT. The V call is TRBV27, the J call TRBJ2-3; tentatively, D is TRBD1 (6 bases). The CDR3 loop spans 15 amino acids. Germline V gene data show CDR1 as MNHEY and CDR2 as SMNVEV (reference sequence). V was trimmed by 6 bases and J by 1 base, leaving 14 bases between them.